This TCR beta chain was observed in a study of shared clonotypes between healthy human individuals. Germline V gene data show CDR1 as MNHEY and CDR2 as SVGAGI. Between the trimmed V and J ends, which lost 5 bases and 10 bases, there was a span of 12 bases. CDR3 length: 12 amino acids. CD8 cells regarded as naive lacked CD45RO, were positively chosen for CCR7, and omitted terminally differentiated effector memory CD45RA+ cells. Sequencing was performed with immunoSEQ multiplex PCR; in TCRdb, only in-frame clones are kept and a portion is missing. The table includes 2 million or so clones, less than 95% detected once.

The chain joins TRBV6-5 to TRBJ2-1; TRBD1 or TRBD2 may be the D gene (5 bases each). The origin of this receptor is a man aged 18 to 29 in good health. The material sequenced was naive CD8+ T cells sorted from blood. The CDR3: CASSGDGGEQFF. Written as DNA, the CDR3 is TGTGCCAGCAGTGGGGACGGCGGCGAGCAGTTCTTC.